The T cell receptor beta chain under discussion was sequenced for a study of blood T cell repertoires in COVID-19. Study information: Acute and convalescent COVID-19 specimens originated in the United States, Italy and Spain.

Original processing notes: Amplifying reference gene primers gave estimates of nucleated cell counts. The method was immunoSEQ multiplex PCR; TCRdb's version includes in-frame clones alone and lacks a portion of them. V and J calls and clone size are those listed in that table; D and trimming were worked out from the DNA. Among over 85,000 clones, 75% to 85% were seen once, and the ten largest hold approximately 25%. The sequence derives from a man aged 70-80 years with acute or convalescent COVID-19. The sample was peripheral blood.

CDR3 loop: CASSLNNDRALEAFF. DNA for the CDR3: TGTGCCAGCAGCTTAAATAATGACAGGGCCCTTGAAGCTTTCTTT. The chain employs TRBV7-3 and TRBJ1-1; TRBD1 agrees at 7 bases. With V trimmed by 1 base and J by 7 bases, 9 bases remained unmatched. The germline V gene has CDR1 SGHTA and CDR2 FQGTGA. CDR3 length: 15 amino acids.